This T cell receptor (beta chain) was profiled in a study of T cells in women clearing cervical HPV infection. V shed 6 bases and J 6 bases; nucleotides not matched to a gene: 6. Per the germline V gene, CDR1 is MNHEY and CDR2 is SVGEGT. The CDR3 is 14 residues long. Generated by immunoSEQ multiplex PCR, the TCRdb table keeps only in-frame clones and is missing some. The record lists approximately 30,000 clones, of which the ten most abundant hold 3.7%. Concerning this clone: Read sequence stops 3 residues before the CDR3 end, and the germline J gene provides the missing end.

MY09/MY11 PCR detected cervical HPV DNA; dot-blot assigned genotypes. This receptor was obtained from a woman aged 18 to 75 with a cervical HPV16 infection that either progressed to CIN3+ or cleared (not recorded which). V and J are TRBV6-2 or TRBV6-3 and TRBJ2-7; 12 positions match TRBD1. The material sequenced was blood buffy coat. Partial CDR3 DNA: TGTGCCAGCAGCCGGGGACAGGGGGCGGGCGAG. Its protein is CASSRGQGAGE. The entire CDR3 protein is CASSRGQGAGEQYF.